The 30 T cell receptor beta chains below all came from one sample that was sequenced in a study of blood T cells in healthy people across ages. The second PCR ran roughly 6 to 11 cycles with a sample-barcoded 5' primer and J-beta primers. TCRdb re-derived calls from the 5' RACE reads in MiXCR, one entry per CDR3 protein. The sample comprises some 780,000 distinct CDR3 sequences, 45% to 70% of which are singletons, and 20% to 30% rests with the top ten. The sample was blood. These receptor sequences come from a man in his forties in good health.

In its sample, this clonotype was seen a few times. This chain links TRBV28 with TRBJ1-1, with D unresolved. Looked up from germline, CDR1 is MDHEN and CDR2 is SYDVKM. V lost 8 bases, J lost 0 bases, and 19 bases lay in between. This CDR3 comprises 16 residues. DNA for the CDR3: TGTGCCAGCTGTCCCCCGGGCGGAACCATGAACACTGAAGCTTTCTTT. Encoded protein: CASCPPGGTMNTEAFF.

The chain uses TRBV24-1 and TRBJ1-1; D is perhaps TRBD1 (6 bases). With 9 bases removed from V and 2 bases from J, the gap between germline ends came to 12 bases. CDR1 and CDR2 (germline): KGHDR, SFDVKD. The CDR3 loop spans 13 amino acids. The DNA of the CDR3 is TGTGCCACCGAGGGGGAGAGAAACACTGAAGCTTTCTTT. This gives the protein CATEGERNTEAFF.

The CDR3 nucleotides are TGTGCCAGCGGCGGACAGGGGTTATACGAGCAGTACTTC. It encodes CASGGQGLYEQYF. This chain joins TRBV7-2 and TRBJ2-7, with 9 nucleotides matching TRBD1. There are 13 residues in the CDR3. V shed 8 bases, J shed 4 bases, and the junction held 6 bases outside the gene matches. Germline V gene lookup returns CDR1 SGHTA and CDR2 FQGNSA.

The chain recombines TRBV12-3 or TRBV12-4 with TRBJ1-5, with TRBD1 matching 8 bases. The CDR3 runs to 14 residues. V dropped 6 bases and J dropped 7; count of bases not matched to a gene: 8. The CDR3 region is CASRLTGAGQPQHF. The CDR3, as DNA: TGTGCCAGCAGGCTGACAGGGGCAGGGCAGCCCCAGCATTTT.

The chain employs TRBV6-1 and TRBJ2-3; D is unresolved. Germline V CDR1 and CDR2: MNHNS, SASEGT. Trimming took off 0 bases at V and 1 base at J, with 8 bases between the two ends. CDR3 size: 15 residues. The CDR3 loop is CASSEARAGTDTQYF. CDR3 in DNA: TGTGCCAGCAGTGAAGCACGGGCTGGCACAGATACGCAGTATTTT.

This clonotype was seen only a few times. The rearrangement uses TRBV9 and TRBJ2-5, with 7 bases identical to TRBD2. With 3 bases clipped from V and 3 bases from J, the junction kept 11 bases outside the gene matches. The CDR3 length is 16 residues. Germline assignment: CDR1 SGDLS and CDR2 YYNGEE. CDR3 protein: CASSASSGGLEETQYF. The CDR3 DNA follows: TGTGCCAGCAGCGCTTCCTCGGGGGGATTAGAAGAGACCCAGTACTTC.

The CDR3 nucleotides are TGCAGTGCTTACCTCCCGGAGTTCCAAGAGACCCAGTACTTC. Amino acid sequence: CSAYLPEFQETQYF. This chain connects TRBV20-1 to TRBJ2-5; D unresolved. Trimming stripped 5 bases from V and 1 base from J, with 14 bases between. Germline-derived CDR1 and CDR2 are DFQATT and SNEGSKA (reference sequence). CDR3 length: 14 amino acids.

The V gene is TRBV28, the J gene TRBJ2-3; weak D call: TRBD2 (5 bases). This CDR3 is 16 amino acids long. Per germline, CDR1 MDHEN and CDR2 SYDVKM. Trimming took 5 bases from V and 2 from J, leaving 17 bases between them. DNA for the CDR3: TGTGCCAGCAGTAAGCGGAAACGGGGAGTCACAGATACGCAGTATTTT. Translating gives CASSKRKRGVTDTQYF.

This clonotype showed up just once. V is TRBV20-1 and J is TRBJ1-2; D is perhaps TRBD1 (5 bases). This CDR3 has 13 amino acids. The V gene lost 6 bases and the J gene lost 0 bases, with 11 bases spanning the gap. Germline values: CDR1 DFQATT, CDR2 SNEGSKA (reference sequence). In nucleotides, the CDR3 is TGCAGTGCAAACAGGAATTCTAACTATGGCTACACCTTC. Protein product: CSANRNSNYGYTF.

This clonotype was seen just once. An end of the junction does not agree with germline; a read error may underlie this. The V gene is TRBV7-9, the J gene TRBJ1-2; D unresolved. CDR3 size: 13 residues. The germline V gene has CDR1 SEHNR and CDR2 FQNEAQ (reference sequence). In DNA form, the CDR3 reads TGTGCCAGCAGTCTATCGGACTCATATGGCTGCACCTTC. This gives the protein CASSLSDSYGCTF.

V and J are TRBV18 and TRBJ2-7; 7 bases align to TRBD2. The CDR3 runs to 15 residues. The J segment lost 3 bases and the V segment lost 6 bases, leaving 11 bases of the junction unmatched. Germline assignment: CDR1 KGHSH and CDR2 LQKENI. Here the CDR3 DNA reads TGTGCCAGCTCCCCCGGGGGAGGGGAGAACTACGAGCAGTACTTC. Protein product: CASSPGGGENYEQYF.

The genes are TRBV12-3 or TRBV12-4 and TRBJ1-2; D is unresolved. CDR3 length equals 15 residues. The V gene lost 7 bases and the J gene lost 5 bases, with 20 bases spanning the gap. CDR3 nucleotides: TGTGCCAGCACTCTTTCTTCACAGCGCCCATATGGCTACACCTTC. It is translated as CASTLSSQRPYGYTF.

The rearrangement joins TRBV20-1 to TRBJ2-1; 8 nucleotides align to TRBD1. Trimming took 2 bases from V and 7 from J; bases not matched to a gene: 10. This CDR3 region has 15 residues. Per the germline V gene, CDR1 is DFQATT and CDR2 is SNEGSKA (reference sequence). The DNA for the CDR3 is TGCAGTGCTAGAAATCTCCAGGGGGCTCGGAATGAGCAGTTCTTC. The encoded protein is CSARNLQGARNEQFF.

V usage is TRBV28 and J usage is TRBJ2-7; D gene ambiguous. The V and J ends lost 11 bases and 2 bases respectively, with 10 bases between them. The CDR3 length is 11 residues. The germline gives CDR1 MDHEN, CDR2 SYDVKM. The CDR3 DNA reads TGTGCCGCGAACCTCCCCTACGAGCAGTACTTC. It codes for CAANLPYEQYF.

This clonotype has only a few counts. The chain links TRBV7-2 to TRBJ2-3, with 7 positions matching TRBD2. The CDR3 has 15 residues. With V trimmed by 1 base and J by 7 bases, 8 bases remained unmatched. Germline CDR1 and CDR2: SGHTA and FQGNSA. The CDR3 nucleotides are TGTGCCAGCAGCTTAGGGTTTGCGGGAGTGAATACGCAGTATTTT. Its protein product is CASSLGFAGVNTQYF.

Written as DNA, the CDR3 is TGTGCCAGCACCTTCACCCCAGGGGACAGCTCCTACGAGCAGTACTTC. Translated, it gives CASTFTPGDSSYEQYF. The chain combines TRBV6-2 or TRBV6-3 with TRBJ2-7, with 7 bases matching TRBD1. The germline CDR1 and CDR2 sequences are MNHEY and SVGEGT. J was trimmed by 0 bases and V by 7 bases; bases with no gene match: 12. The CDR3 spans 16 residues.

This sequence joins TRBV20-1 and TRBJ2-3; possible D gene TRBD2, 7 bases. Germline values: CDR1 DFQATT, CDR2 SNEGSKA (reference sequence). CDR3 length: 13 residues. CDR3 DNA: TGCAGGGCAAGGGGGGGGCGCGGGGATACGCAGTATTTT. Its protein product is CRARGGRGDTQYF.

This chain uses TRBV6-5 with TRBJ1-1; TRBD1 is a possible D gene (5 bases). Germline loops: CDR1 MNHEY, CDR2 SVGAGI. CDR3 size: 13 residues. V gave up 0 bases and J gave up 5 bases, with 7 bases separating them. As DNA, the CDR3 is TGTGCCAGCAGTTACTCGGGGCGGACTGAAGCTTTCTTT. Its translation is CASSYSGRTEAFF.

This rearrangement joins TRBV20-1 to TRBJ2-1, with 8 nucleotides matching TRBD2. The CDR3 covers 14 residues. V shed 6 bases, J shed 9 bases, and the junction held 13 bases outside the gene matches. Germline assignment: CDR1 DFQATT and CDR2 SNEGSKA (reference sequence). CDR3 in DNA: TGCAGTGCCAACCTCGGGACTAGTTCCGGTGAGCAGTTCTTC. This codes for CSANLGTSSGEQFF.

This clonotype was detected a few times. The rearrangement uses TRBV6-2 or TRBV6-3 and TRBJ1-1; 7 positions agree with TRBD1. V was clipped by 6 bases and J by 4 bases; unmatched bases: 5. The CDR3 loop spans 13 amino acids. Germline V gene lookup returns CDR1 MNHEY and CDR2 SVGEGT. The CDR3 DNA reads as TGTGCCAGCAGCTCGACAGGGACCACTGAAGCTTTCTTT. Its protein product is CASSSTGTTEAFF.

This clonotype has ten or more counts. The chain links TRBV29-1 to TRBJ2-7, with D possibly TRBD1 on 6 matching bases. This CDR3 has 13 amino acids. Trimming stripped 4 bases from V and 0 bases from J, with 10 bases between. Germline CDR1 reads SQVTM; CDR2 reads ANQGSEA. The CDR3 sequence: CSVGTADSYEQYF. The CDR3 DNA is TGCAGCGTTGGGACAGCCGACTCCTACGAGCAGTACTTC.

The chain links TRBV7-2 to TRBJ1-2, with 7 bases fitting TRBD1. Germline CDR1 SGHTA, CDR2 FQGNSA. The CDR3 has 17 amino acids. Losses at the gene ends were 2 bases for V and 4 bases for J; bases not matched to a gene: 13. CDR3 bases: TGTGCCAGCAGCTTATCCACGAATCCGGGACAGAGCTATGGCTACACCTTC. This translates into CASSLSTNPGQSYGYTF.

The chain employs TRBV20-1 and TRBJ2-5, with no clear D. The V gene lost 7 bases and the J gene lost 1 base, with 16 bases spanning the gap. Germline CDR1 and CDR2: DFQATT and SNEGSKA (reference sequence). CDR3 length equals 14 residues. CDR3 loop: CSGKTPEPQETQYF. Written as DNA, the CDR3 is TGCAGTGGGAAGACCCCTGAACCCCAAGAGACCCAGTACTTC.

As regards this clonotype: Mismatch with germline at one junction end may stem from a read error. The CDR3 region has the DNA TGTACCAGCAGCCGGACAGACGGTATAGCGGATACGCAGTATTTT. Protein sequence: CTSSRTDGIADTQYF. This chain links TRBV11-1 with TRBJ2-3; D is perhaps TRBD1 (6 bases). The CDR3 is 15 amino acids. CDR1 and CDR2 (germline): SGHAT, FQDESV (reference sequence). The full variable domain, in which reference TRBV11-1 and TRBJ2-3 provide the parts outside the CDR3, is EAEVAQSPRYKITEKSQAVAFWCDPISGHATLYWYRQILGQGPELLVQFQDESVVDDSQLPKDRFSAERLKGVDSTLKIQPAELGDSAMYLCTSSRTDGIADTQYFGPGTRLTVL.

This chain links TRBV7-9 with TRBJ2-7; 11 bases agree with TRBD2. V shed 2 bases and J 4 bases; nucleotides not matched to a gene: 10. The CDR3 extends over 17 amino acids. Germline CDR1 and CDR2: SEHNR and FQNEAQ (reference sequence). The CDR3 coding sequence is TGTGCCAGCAGCTTACCGAAAACCGGGACTAGCGGATACGAGCAGTACTTC. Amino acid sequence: CASSLPKTGTSGYEQYF.

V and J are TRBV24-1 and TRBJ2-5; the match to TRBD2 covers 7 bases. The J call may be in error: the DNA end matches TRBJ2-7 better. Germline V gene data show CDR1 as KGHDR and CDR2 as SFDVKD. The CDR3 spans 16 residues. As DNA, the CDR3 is TGTGCCACCAGTTCCCCTGGGGAGGGAACTACCTACGAGCAGTACTTC. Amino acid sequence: CATSSPGEGTTYEQYF.

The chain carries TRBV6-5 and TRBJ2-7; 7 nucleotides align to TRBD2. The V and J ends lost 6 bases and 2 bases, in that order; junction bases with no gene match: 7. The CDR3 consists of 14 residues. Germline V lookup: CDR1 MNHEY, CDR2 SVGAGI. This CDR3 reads CASRPREGPYEQYF. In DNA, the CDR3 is TGTGCCAGCAGGCCCAGGGAGGGCCCCTACGAGCAGTACTTC.

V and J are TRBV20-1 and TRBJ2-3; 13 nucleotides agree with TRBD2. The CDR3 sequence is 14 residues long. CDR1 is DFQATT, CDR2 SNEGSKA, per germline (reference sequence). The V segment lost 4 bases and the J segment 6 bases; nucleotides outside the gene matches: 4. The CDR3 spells CSAKLAGGLDTQYF. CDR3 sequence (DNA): TGCAGTGCTAAACTAGCGGGAGGGCTCGATACGCAGTATTTT.

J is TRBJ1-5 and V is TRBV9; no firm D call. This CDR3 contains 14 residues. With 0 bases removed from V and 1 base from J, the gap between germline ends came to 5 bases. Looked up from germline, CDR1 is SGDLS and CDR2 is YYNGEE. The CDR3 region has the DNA TGTGCCAGCAGCGTAGATCCGAGCAATCAGCCCCAGCATTTT. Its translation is CASSVDPSNQPQHF. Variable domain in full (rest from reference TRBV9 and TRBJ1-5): DSGVTQTPKHLITATGQRVTLRCSPRSGDLSVYWYQQSLDQGLQFLIQYYNGEERAKGNILERFSAQQFPDLHSELNLSSLELGDSALYFCASSVDPSNQPQHFGDGTRLSIL.

CDR3 DNA sequence: TGTGCCACCAGCAGAGATGAGGCCATTCAGTACTTC. Translated, it gives CATSRDEAIQYF. The V gene is TRBV15, the J gene TRBJ2-4; D gene unclear. Germline V gives CDR1 LNHNV, CDR2 YYDKDF (reference sequence). The V gene lost 0 bases and the J gene lost 9 bases, with 6 bases spanning the gap. The CDR3 runs to 12 residues.